The 29 T cell receptor beta chains in this list originate from one sample, sequenced in a study of cytomegalovirus exposure and HLA in healthy donors (dated 2017 in TCRdb). Library preparation used the immunoSEQ multiplex PCR assay. For the multiplex PCR, a mixture combining 60 forward primers for TCR Vbeta segments and 13 reverse primers for TCR Jbeta segments was used. The clones in this table, taken by TCRdb from immuneACCESS, are in-frame only. Not every clone is retained; where verified, under half of the shortfall comes from an unresolved V gene, and the cause of the rest is unknown. This sample has about 140,000 clones in its table, and 80% of those were observed once. The ten largest make up 1.2% of the sample. Sequenced sample: PBMCs. The receptor set was obtained from a female donor in good health and CMV-seronegative.

The chain recombines TRBV5-1 with TRBJ1-1; weak D call: TRBD1 (6 bases). The CDR3 contains 15 residues. CDR1 is SGHRS, CDR2 YFSETQ, per germline. Trimming stripped 2 bases from V and 4 bases from J, with 15 bases between. CDR3 nucleotides: TGCGCCAGCAGCTTCTTAGGACAGATGGGCACTGAAGCTTTCTTT. Protein product: CASSFLGQMGTEAFF.

A few counts support this clone. The CDR3 region has the DNA TGTGCCAGCAGCTCCCTTCGGGACTACTACAATGAGCAGTTCTTC. Its protein is CASSSLRDYYNEQFF. The chain uses TRBV5-6 and TRBJ2-1, with 7 bases fitting TRBD2. The germline V gene encodes CDR1 SGHDT and CDR2 YYEEEE. The CDR3 loop spans 15 amino acids. With V trimmed by 3 bases and J by 3 bases, 6 bases remained unmatched.

V usage is TRBV5-8 and J usage is TRBJ2-1; D is possibly TRBD2 (6 bases). CDR3 length equals 14 residues. Trimming shortened V by 2 bases and J by 1 base, and 7 bases separated the two germline ends. Germline-derived CDR1 and CDR2 are SGHTS and YDEGEE. The CDR3 sequence is CASSLGGSYNEQFF. The DNA of the CDR3 is TGTGCCAGCAGCTTAGGAGGGTCCTACAATGAGCAGTTCTTC.

This clone was counted once. The gene calls are TRBV5-1 and TRBJ2-7; the match to TRBD2 covers 10 bases. The CDR3 runs to 15 residues. J lost 3 bases, V lost 5 bases, and 8 bases had no gene match. Germline CDR1 is SGHRS and CDR2 is YFSETQ. CDR3 sequence reads: CASRRQREGLYEQYF. The CDR3 DNA is TGCGCCAGCAGACGCCAGCGGGAGGGCCTCTACGAGCAGTACTTC.

The genes are TRBV9 and TRBJ2-5, with a possible D match to TRBD1 (6 bases). CDR1 is SGDLS, CDR2 YYNGEE, per germline. With 0 bases removed from V and 2 bases from J, the gap between germline ends came to 8 bases. The CDR3 consists of 14 residues. The CDR3 is CASSVEQGQETQYF. Here the CDR3 DNA reads TGTGCCAGCAGCGTAGAACAGGGACAAGAGACCCAGTACTTC.

In this sample, this clone turned up a few times. The V call is TRBV7-9, the J call TRBJ2-7; perhaps TRBD1 as D (5 bases). Germline V gene lookup returns CDR1 SEHNR and CDR2 FQNEAQ (reference sequence). This CDR3 is built from 15 residues. The V and J ends lost 4 bases and 2 bases respectively, with 15 bases between them. The CDR3 DNA is TGTGCCAGCAGCTCAAAGACAGTGAACCCCTACGAGCAGTACTTC. Translating gives CASSSKTVNPYEQYF.

The chain couples TRBV21-1 to TRBJ1-3. TRBV21-1 is an annotated pseudogene. CDR3 length: 15 amino acids. This CDR3 reads CASGGRTSSGNTIYF. The CDR3 coding sequence is TGTGCCAGCGGTGGGAGGACGTCCTCTGGAAACACCATATATTTT.

In this sample, this clone turned up once. The chain links TRBV2 to TRBJ2-7; TRBD1 agrees at 10 bases. The junction had 9 bases not matched to a gene; V was cut back by 4 bases and J by 0 bases. CDR3 size: 17 residues. Looked up from germline, CDR1 is SNHLY and CDR2 is FYNNEI. The CDR3 region has the DNA TGTGCCAGCAGTGGACAGGGGGCGAGGACTTCCTCCTACGAGCAGTACTTC. The encoded protein is CASSGQGARTSSYEQYF.

V gene TRBV19 combines with J gene TRBJ2-7; D is possibly TRBD2 (5 bases). V was trimmed by 3 bases and J by 4 bases, leaving 16 bases between them. The CDR3 runs to 15 residues. Germline CDR1 is LNHDA and CDR2 is SQIVND (reference sequence). This CDR3 is CASSMKGRGDYEQYF. The DNA of the CDR3 is TGTGCCAGTAGTATGAAAGGGAGAGGCGATTACGAGCAGTACTTC.

The chain uses TRBV2 and TRBJ1-1, with D tentatively TRBD1 (6 bases). There are 14 residues in the CDR3. CDR1 is SNHLY and CDR2 is FYNNEI in the germline V gene. V was shortened by 4 bases and J by 5 bases, with 14 bases between the two germline ends. The CDR3 spells CASSGQGRGTEAFF. CDR3 coding DNA: TGTGCCAGCAGTGGTCAGGGGCGCGGAACTGAAGCTTTCTTT.

The V and J genes are TRBV5-6 and TRBJ1-1, with unresolved D. Per the germline V gene, CDR1 is SGHDT and CDR2 is YYEEEE. V was clipped by 0 bases and J by 4 bases, with 10 bases between them. CDR3 length: 14 residues. The CDR3 coding sequence is TGTGCCAGCAGCTTGGCCGGGGAGGTCACTGAAGCTTTCTTT. This encodes CASSLAGEVTEAFF. Full variable domain (remainder filled in from reference TRBV5-6 and TRBJ1-1): DAGVTQSPTHLIKTRGQQVTLRCSPKSGHDTVSWYQQALGQGPQFIFQYYEEEERQRGNFPDRFSGHQFPNYSSELNVNALLLGDSALYLCASSLAGEVTEAFFGQGTRLTVV.

The gene calls are TRBV28 and TRBJ2-5; TRBD1 might be the D (6 bases). This CDR3 has 17 amino acids. Germline V CDR1 and CDR2: MDHEN, SYDVKM. V shed 6 bases and J shed 5 bases, with 25 bases lying between them. CDR3 sequence (DNA): TGTGCCAGCAGCCCTCCGGTTGGTGGGGGCTTGGGGGAGACCCAGTACTTC. The encoded protein is CASSPPVGGGLGETQYF. Based on the CDR3 plus reference TRBV28 and TRBJ2-5, the full variable domain is DVKVTQSSRYLVKRTGEKVFLECVQDMDHENMFWYRQDPGLGLRLIYFSYDVKMKEKGDIPEGYSVSREKKERFSLILESASTNQTSMYLCASSPPVGGGLGETQYFGPGTRLLVL.

This clone was seen only a few times. The rearrangement uses TRBV9 and TRBJ1-1; D is possibly TRBD1 (5 bases). Germline-derived CDR1 and CDR2 are SGDLS and YYNGEE. This CDR3 spans 14 amino acids. Between the trimmed V and J ends, which lost 4 bases and 3 bases, there was a span of 13 bases. The CDR3 loop is CASSPHSGDTEAFF. DNA of the CDR3: TGTGCCAGCAGCCCTCATTCGGGGGACACTGAAGCTTTCTTT.

This chain links TRBV7-9 with TRBJ2-7; tentatively, D is TRBD2 (6 bases). The CDR3 spans 15 residues. Germline V gene lookup returns CDR1 SEHNR and CDR2 FQNEAQ (reference sequence). Between the trimmed V and J ends, which lost 5 bases and 3 bases, there was a span of 17 bases. The CDR3 nucleotides are TGTGCCAGCAGCACAGCGATAGGGACTCGCTACGAGCAGTACTTC. This encodes CASSTAIGTRYEQYF.

The chain joins TRBV2 to TRBJ2-3; a possible D gene is TRBD2 (6 bases). This CDR3 is built from 14 residues. V lost 5 bases and J 0 bases, leaving 9 bases between the germline ends. CDR1 SNHLY and CDR2 FYNNEI come from the germline V gene. CDR3: CASSRELSTDTQYF. In nucleotides, the CDR3 is TGTGCCAGCAGTCGGGAGTTGAGCACAGATACGCAGTATTTT.

This chain links TRBV7-7 with TRBJ2-2; 8 nucleotides line up with TRBD1. Germline V lookup: CDR1 SSHAT, CDR2 FNYEAQ (reference sequence). The CDR3 has 11 amino acids. The chain's CDR3 is CATGGSGELFF. CDR3 nucleotides: TGTGCTACAGGGGGATCCGGGGAGCTGTTTTTT.

The gene calls are TRBV4-1 and TRBJ2-4, with D perhaps matching TRBD2 (5 bases). This CDR3 has 16 residues. CDR1 is MGHRA, CDR2 YSYEKL, per germline. Trimming removed 4 bases at V and 0 bases at J, with 13 bases between. The CDR3 sequence is CASSPWTDLAKNIQYF. CDR3 coding DNA: TGCGCCAGCAGCCCCTGGACTGACCTAGCCAAAAACATTCAGTACTTC.

The chain links TRBV28 to TRBJ1-5; no clear D. CDR3 length: 14 residues. V lost 5 bases to trimming and J lost 7 bases, with 15 bases between them. Germline assignment: CDR1 MDHEN and CDR2 SYDVKM. The CDR3 bases are TGTGCCAGCAGTCTCGTGGTCGGAGGGCAGCCCCAGCATTTT. Translation gives CASSLVVGGQPQHF.

This sequence joins TRBV29-1 and TRBJ2-7; perhaps TRBD2 as D (6 bases). Trimming stripped 6 bases from V and 4 bases from J, with 13 bases between. The germline CDR1 and CDR2 sequences are SQVTM and ANQGSEA. The CDR3 sequence is 12 residues long. The CDR3 DNA reads as TGCAGCGTCCCGGGAGCCGATTACGAGCAGTACTTC. Its translation is CSVPGADYEQYF.

This clone was recorded once. The chain couples TRBV9 to TRBJ2-1; 10 bases are shared with TRBD2. V trimming: 4 bases; J trimming: 5 bases; junction bases outside the gene matches: 12. CDR1 is SGDLS, CDR2 YYNGEE, per germline. The CDR3 sequence is 17 residues long. The CDR3 loop is CASSLHPGTSANNEQFF. The CDR3 DNA reads TGTGCCAGCAGCCTCCACCCAGGGACTAGCGCAAACAATGAGCAGTTCTTC.

The rearrangement links TRBV7-9 to TRBJ2-3; D is unclear. The V gene's germline CDR1 is SEHNR and CDR2 FQNEAQ (reference sequence). The CDR3 has 15 amino acids. V was shortened by 3 bases and J by 0 bases, with 10 bases between the two germline ends. CDR3 coding DNA: TGTGCCAGCAGCTTTAACTTCCGGAGCACAGATACGCAGTATTTT. Residues: CASSFNFRSTDTQYF.

This rearrangement joins TRBV2 to TRBJ1-1, with 8 bases identical to TRBD1. This CDR3 comprises 14 residues. V lost 5 bases, J lost 5 bases, and 7 bases stayed unmatched. In germline, CDR1 is SNHLY, CDR2 FYNNEI. In DNA, the CDR3 is TGTGCCAGCAGTTCCTTGGACAGGGCGACTGAAGCTTTCTTT. It is translated as CASSSLDRATEAFF.

CDR3 in amino acids: CASSQDVALAGGRTGELFF. The DNA of the CDR3 is TGCGCCAGCAGCCAAGATGTCGCCCTAGCGGGAGGGCGCACCGGGGAGCTGTTTTTT. The chain has TRBV4-1 and TRBJ2-2, with 12 positions matching TRBD2. Per germline, CDR1 MGHRA and CDR2 YSYEKL. V was clipped by 0 bases and J by 4 bases; unmatched bases: 9. CDR3 length equals 19 residues.

This chain links TRBV30 with TRBJ1-1; 10 bases are shared with TRBD1. Trimming removed 4 bases from V and 4 bases from J; junction bases left unmatched: 9. This CDR3 contains 15 residues. Germline CDR1 GTSNPN, CDR2 SVGIG (reference sequence). DNA of the CDR3: TGTGCCTGGACCTACGGGACAGGGGTTATCACTGAAGCTTTCTTT. It is translated as CAWTYGTGVITEAFF.

The V and J genes are TRBV5-6 and TRBJ1-1; maybe TRBD1 (6 bases). Germline assignment: CDR1 SGHDT and CDR2 YYEEEE. There are 15 residues in the CDR3. Deletions cut 4 bases from V and 1 base from J, with 14 bases between. For the CDR3, the DNA is TGTGCCAGCAGCCTGAACGGACAGACGAACACTGAAGCTTTCTTT. This translates into CASSLNGQTNTEAFF.

The V and J genes are TRBV28 and TRBJ2-5; a weak D match, TRBD2 (5 bases). This CDR3 comprises 16 residues. V lost 2 bases, J lost 2 bases, and 15 bases lay in between. From germline, CDR1 is MDHEN and CDR2 SYDVKM. CDR3 region: CASSLGAAGVQETQYF. CDR3 bases: TGTGCCAGCAGTTTAGGAGCGGCGGGTGTACAAGAGACCCAGTACTTC.

The chain is built from TRBV6-5 and TRBJ1-2, with TRBD1 matching over 7 bases. The ends lost 0 bases at V and 1 base at J; junction bases unmatched: 5. The CDR3 spans 16 residues. Germline CDR1 is MNHEY and CDR2 is SVGAGI. The CDR3 is CASSYSGQASNYGYTF. As DNA, the CDR3 is TGTGCCAGCAGTTACTCCGGACAGGCCAGTAACTATGGCTACACCTTC.

The chain links TRBV30 to TRBJ2-5, with D perhaps matching TRBD2 (5 bases). CDR1 is GTSNPN, CDR2 SVGIG, per germline (reference sequence). The ends were cut back, 5 bases at V and 2 bases at J, with 9 bases in the middle. The CDR3 covers 12 residues. In DNA form, the CDR3 reads TGTGCCTGGGGGGAGACACAAGAGACCCAGTACTTC. The encoded protein is CAWGETQETQYF. The variable domain in full, with the rest retrieved from reference TRBV30 and TRBJ2-5, is SQTIHQWPATLVQPVGSPLSLECTVEGTSNPNLYWYRQAAGRGLQLLFYSVGIGQISSEVPQNLSASRPQDRQFILSSKKLLLSDSGFYLCAWGETQETQYFGPGTRLLVL.

This chain uses TRBV10-3 with TRBJ1-2; 8 bases agree with TRBD1. This CDR3 has 16 amino acids. The V gene's germline CDR1 is ENHRY and CDR2 SYGVKD. Trimming cost V 4 bases and J 8 bases; bases outside gene matches: 15. CDR3 sequence reads: CAISGGQGSSSVGYTF. CDR3 nucleotides: TGTGCCATCAGTGGAGGACAGGGATCCTCCTCGGTAGGCTACACCTTC.